Below, 32 T cell receptor beta chains from the same sample are listed, as sequenced in a study of monozygotic twins with cystic fibrosis. Profiling relied on immunoSEQ multiplex PCR, and the TCRdb table lists in-frame clones only, not all of them. The data show about 19,000 clones, with 97% seen just once and 1.5% to 2% held by the top ten. Material for sequencing was blood. Receptors were obtained from a woman in her twenties or thirties with cystic fibrosis.

The chain couples TRBV14 to TRBJ2-6, with 7 positions matching TRBD1. This CDR3 contains 17 residues. Germline loops: CDR1 SGHDN, CDR2 FVKESK. The junction had 5 bases not matched to a gene; V was cut back by 1 base and J by 2 bases. CDR3 nucleotides: TGTGCCAGCAGCCAAGGACAGGGAAAGACTGGGGCCAACGTCCTGACTTTC. Translation gives CASSQGQGKTGANVLTF.

V is TRBV5-1 and J is TRBJ2-7; 9 bases are shared with TRBD1. V shed 4 bases and J 3 bases; nucleotides not matched to a gene: 17. The germline V gene has CDR1 SGHRS and CDR2 YFSETQ. The CDR3 totals 18 residues. CDR3 residues: CASSPLITSGQGNYEQYF. DNA for the CDR3: TGCGCCAGCAGCCCGCTTATCACCTCGGGACAGGGAAACTACGAGCAGTACTTC.

The rearrangement uses TRBV5-1 and TRBJ2-6; no reliable D call. V was cut by 0 bases and J by 0 bases, with 10 bases left in between. Per the germline V gene, CDR1 is SGHRS and CDR2 is YFSETQ. The CDR3 has 17 amino acids. CDR3 residues: CASSLAAASSGANVLTF. DNA of the CDR3: TGCGCCAGCAGCTTGGCGGCAGCGAGCTCTGGGGCCAACGTCCTGACTTTC.

The chain couples TRBV7-8 to TRBJ1-1; maybe TRBD1 (6 bases). This CDR3 has 15 residues. The germline CDR1 and CDR2 sequences are SGHVS and FQNEAQ. Trimming removed 6 bases from V and 5 bases from J, with 19 bases in between. DNA for the CDR3: TGTGCCAGCAGACCTAGACCAGGGGAGAGAACTGAAGCTTTCTTT. Protein sequence: CASRPRPGERTEAFF. Supplemented by reference TRBV7-8 and TRBJ1-1, the full variable domain reads GAGVSQSPRYKVAKRGQDVALRCDPISGHVSLFWYQQALGQGPEFLTYFQNEAQLDKSGLPSDRFFAERPEGSVSTLKIQRTQQEDSAVYLCASRPRPGERTEAFFGQGTRLTVV.

The chain carries TRBV15 and TRBJ1-4; no definite D call. CDR3 length: 15 amino acids. The germline V gene has CDR1 LNHNV and CDR2 YYDKDF (reference sequence). V lost 0 bases and J 4 bases, leaving 9 bases between the germline ends. CDR3 in DNA: TGTGCCACCAGCAGAGATGTCCCGAGTAATGAAAAACTGTTTTTT. It encodes CATSRDVPSNEKLFF. Using reference TRBV15 and TRBJ1-4 for the parts outside the CDR3, the full variable domain is DAMVIQNPRYQVTQFGKPVTLSCSQTLNHNVMYWYQQKSSQAPKLLFHYYDKDFNNEADTPDNFQSRRPNTSFCFLDIRSPGLGDTAMYLCATSRDVPSNEKLFFGSGTQLSVL.

The chain couples TRBV5-4 to TRBJ1-1; D is ambiguous. This CDR3 is 16 amino acids long. Trimming removed 0 bases at V and 1 base at J, with 13 bases between. Germline V gives CDR1 SGHNT, CDR2 YYREEE (reference sequence). CDR3 region: CASSLGSWEKNTEAFF. CDR3 nucleotides: TGTGCCAGCAGCTTGGGCAGTTGGGAAAAGAACACTGAAGCTTTCTTT.

The rearrangement joins TRBV9 to TRBJ2-7, with TRBD2 matching over 12 bases. The CDR3 spans 16 residues. Germline V gene sequence: CDR1 SGDLS, CDR2 YYNGEE. Trimming cost V 0 bases and J 3 bases; bases outside gene matches: 4. The CDR3: CASSVASGGAHYEQYF. CDR3 in DNA: TGTGCCAGCAGCGTAGCTAGCGGGGGGGCTCACTACGAGCAGTACTTC.

J is TRBJ1-3 and V is TRBV19; D is ambiguous. This CDR3 has 20 amino acids. Per germline, CDR1 LNHDA and CDR2 SQIVND (reference sequence). The V gene lost 7 bases and the J gene lost 1 base, with 29 bases spanning the gap. The chain's CDR3 is CASTSRRAGGWSASGNTIYF. CDR3 nucleotide sequence: TGTGCCAGTACCTCCCGCCGGGCCGGAGGGTGGTCCGCATCTGGAAACACCATATATTTT.

The rearrangement joins TRBV7-9 to TRBJ2-5, with 9 bases aligning to TRBD2. V dropped 5 bases and J dropped 5; count of bases not matched to a gene: 6. The germline V gene has CDR1 SEHNR and CDR2 FQNEAQ (reference sequence). The CDR3 covers 14 residues. The CDR3 DNA sequence: TGTGCCAGCAGCCCCAGGACTAGCGAGGAGACCCAGTACTTC. It translates to CASSPRTSEETQYF. The entire variable domain, with the rest obtained from reference TRBV7-9 and TRBJ2-5, is as follows: DTGVSQNPRHKITKRGQNVTFRCDPISEHNRLYWYRQTLGQGPEFLTYFQNEAQLEKSRLLSDRFSAERPKGSFSTLEIQRTEQGDSAMYLCASSPRTSEETQYFGPGTRLLVL.

This clone was counted a single time. The V gene is TRBV4-1, the J gene TRBJ2-3; 7 positions match TRBD1. This CDR3 spans 16 amino acids. V was pared by 0 bases and J by 6 bases, with 9 bases of the junction left unmatched. The germline gives CDR1 MGHRA, CDR2 YSYEKL. The CDR3 loop reads CASSQDPGQLIDTQYF. CDR3 nucleotide sequence: TGCGCCAGCAGCCAAGACCCGGGACAGCTTATCGATACGCAGTATTTT.

This clone was observed a handful of times. The chain joins TRBV6-4 to TRBJ1-1; D uncertain. V lost 2 bases and J 1 base, leaving 5 bases between the germline ends. This CDR3 region has 13 residues. Looked up from germline, CDR1 is MRHNA and CDR2 is SNTAGT. The CDR3 bases are TGTGCCAGCAGTGACAGGGCGAACACTGAAGCTTTCTTT. This encodes CASSDRANTEAFF.

The chain employs TRBV14 and TRBJ2-1; 7 nucleotides align to TRBD1. J lost 4 bases, V lost 7 bases, and 4 bases had no gene match. The germline gives CDR1 SGHDN, CDR2 FVKESK. The CDR3 contains 13 residues. Written as DNA, the CDR3 is TGTGCCAGCAACCGGGACAGATACAATGAGCAGTTCTTC. The encoded protein is CASNRDRYNEQFF.

The chain joins TRBV6-1 to TRBJ2-1, with 15 bases that match TRBD2. With 6 bases clipped from V and 13 bases from J, the junction kept 7 bases outside the gene matches. The germline CDR1 and CDR2 sequences are MNHNS and SASEGT. The CDR3 has 14 amino acids. CDR3: CASSPGLAGGTQFF. The CDR3, as DNA: TGTGCCAGCAGCCCCGGACTAGCGGGGGGGACCCAGTTCTTC.

The chain is built from TRBV28 and TRBJ2-1, with TRBD1 as a possible D gene (5 bases). This CDR3 has 14 amino acids. V was cut by 5 bases and J by 8 bases, with 16 bases left in between. Germline lookup yields CDR1 MDHEN and CDR2 SYDVKM. This CDR3 reads CASSIVGPGDEQFF. The DNA of the CDR3 is TGTGCCAGCAGTATTGTGGGGCCGGGCGATGAGCAGTTCTTC.

This CDR3 reads CASSFSVGGIGYYEQYF. The CDR3 nucleotides are TGCGCCAGCAGCTTTAGTGTTGGGGGTATAGGCTACTACGAGCAGTACTTC. The gene calls are TRBV5-1 and TRBJ2-7; D is tentatively TRBD1 or TRBD2 (5 bases each). CDR3 length: 17 residues. V was trimmed by 2 bases and J by 3 bases, leaving 21 bases between them. Germline loops: CDR1 SGHRS, CDR2 YFSETQ.

The chain couples TRBV9 to TRBJ2-7; TRBD1 aligns across 10 bases. CDR1 is SGDLS, CDR2 YYNGEE, per germline. J lost 4 bases, V lost 0 bases, and 4 bases had no gene match. The CDR3 is 15 residues long. The CDR3: CASSVGWTGGYEQYF. As DNA, the CDR3 is TGTGCCAGCAGCGTAGGCTGGACAGGGGGATACGAGCAGTACTTC.

V is TRBV6-1 and J is TRBJ1-2; D is perhaps TRBD1 (5 bases). Deletions cut 6 bases from V and 4 bases from J, with 12 bases between. This CDR3 is built from 13 residues. Per the germline V gene, CDR1 is MNHNS and CDR2 is SASEGT. CDR3 coding DNA: TGTGCCAGCAGGGTGACAGTCGCCTATGGCTACACCTTC. Its translation: CASRVTVAYGYTF.

This clone was picked up one time. The rearrangement joins TRBV7-9 to TRBJ2-7, with a possible D match to TRBD1 (6 bases). V was cut by 5 bases and J by 5 bases, with 13 bases left in between. Per the germline V gene, CDR1 is SEHNR and CDR2 is FQNEAQ (reference sequence). The CDR3 length is 13 residues. CDR3 nucleotides: TGTGCCAGCAGCCCCTGGGACATCCACGAGCAGTACTTC. This encodes CASSPWDIHEQYF.

This chain links TRBV6-6 with TRBJ1-2, with D uncertain. The V end lost 0 bases, the J end lost 5 bases, and 7 bases lay between the germline ends. This CDR3 region has 13 residues. Per germline, CDR1 MNHNY and CDR2 SVGAGI (reference sequence). The CDR3: CASSYSPGYGYTF. The DNA of the CDR3 is TGTGCCAGCAGTTACTCCCCAGGATATGGCTACACCTTC.

The J gene is TRBJ1-2, the V gene TRBV7-2; 8 nucleotides match TRBD1. V lost 1 base to trimming and J lost 7 bases; unmatched junction nucleotides: 11. There are 16 residues in the CDR3. The germline V gene encodes CDR1 SGHTA and CDR2 FQGNSA. The CDR3 protein is CASSLGGGRGLGGYTF. Written as DNA, the CDR3 is TGTGCCAGCAGCTTAGGTGGCGGCAGGGGGCTTGGTGGCTACACCTTC.

The V gene is TRBV6-6, the J gene TRBJ2-1; 10 bases map to TRBD2. Germline trimming cut 2 bases from V and 7 bases from J; bases unmatched to any gene: 2. This CDR3 contains 14 residues. Per the germline V gene, CDR1 is MNHNY and CDR2 is SVGAGI (reference sequence). The chain's CDR3 is CASSYSGGANEQFF. The CDR3 coding sequence is TGTGCCAGCAGTTACAGCGGGGGGGCAAATGAGCAGTTCTTC.

The V and J genes are TRBV29-1 and TRBJ2-7; 9 nucleotides align to TRBD1. The CDR3 consists of 12 residues. Germline CDR1 is SQVTM and CDR2 is ANQGSEA. V gave up 6 bases and J gave up 6 bases; unmatched junction bases: 6. The CDR3 DNA sequence: TGCAGCGTCCGGGACAGGGTTGGCGAGCAGTACTTC. It codes for CSVRDRVGEQYF.

This rearrangement joins TRBV30 to TRBJ2-7; the D gene is possibly TRBD2 (5 bases). The CDR3 is 14 residues long. The germline V gene encodes CDR1 GTSNPN and CDR2 SVGIG (reference sequence). Trimming removed 4 bases at V and 0 bases at J, with 13 bases between. CDR3 coding DNA: TGTGCCTGGACGTCCGGACTGATCTCCTACGAGCAGTACTTC. Amino acid sequence: CAWTSGLISYEQYF.

The V and J genes are TRBV5-4 and TRBJ2-5; D is unclear. The CDR3 is 17 amino acids. The germline V gene has CDR1 SGHNT and CDR2 YYREEE (reference sequence). V was pared by 0 bases and J by 0 bases, with 15 bases between. Here the CDR3 reads CASSLVGGSEYQETQYF. The CDR3 DNA sequence: TGTGCCAGCAGCTTGGTGGGCGGCTCAGAGTACCAAGAGACCCAGTACTTC.

This clone was observed a single time. The chain employs TRBV9 and TRBJ2-2; D call uncertain. The CDR3 runs to 12 residues. Trimming removed 2 bases from V and 5 bases from J, with 4 bases in between. Germline CDR1 reads SGDLS; CDR2 reads YYNGEE. For the CDR3, the DNA is TGTGCCAGCAGCGTTTGGACCGGGGAGCTGTTTTTT. Amino acid sequence: CASSVWTGELFF.

This sequence joins TRBV13 and TRBJ1-1, with D possibly being TRBD1 (5 bases). The CDR3 is 15 residues long. Trimming stripped 0 bases from V and 1 base from J, with 9 bases between. The germline gives CDR1 PRHDT, CDR2 FYEKMQ (reference sequence). This CDR3 reads CASSLGLTGNTEAFF. The CDR3 DNA reads as TGTGCCAGCAGCTTAGGCCTAACAGGGAACACTGAAGCTTTCTTT. The full variable domain, rest sourced from reference TRBV13 and TRBJ1-1, is AAGVIQSPRHLIKEKRETATLKCYPIPRHDTVYWYQQGPGQDPQFLISFYEKMQSDKGSIPDRFSAQQFSDYHSELNMSSLELGDSALYFCASSLGLTGNTEAFFGQGTRLTVV.

The genes are TRBV10-3 and TRBJ1-1; D perhaps matches TRBD1 (5 bases). The germline CDR1 and CDR2 sequences are ENHRY and SYGVKD. This CDR3 has 13 residues. The ends were cut back, 10 bases at V and 6 bases at J, with 18 bases in the middle. The CDR3 DNA sequence: TGTGCCACAATTTACACCCAAGGGGCTGAAGCTTTCTTT. As protein: CATIYTQGAEAFF.

This clone was detected once. The chain has TRBV4-3 and TRBJ1-2, with 8 bases lining up with TRBD1. Per germline, CDR1 LGHNA and CDR2 YSLEER. The V and J ends lost 4 bases and 0 bases, in that order; junction bases with no gene match: 7. The CDR3 has 16 amino acids. The CDR3 loop is CASSRDRRDANYGYTF. The DNA of the CDR3 is TGCGCCAGCAGCCGGGACAGGAGGGACGCTAACTATGGCTACACCTTC.

The chain has TRBV6-5 and TRBJ1-2, with D uncertain. Trimming took off 0 bases at V and 5 bases at J, with 13 bases between the two ends. The CDR3 is 15 residues long. Germline CDR1 is MNHEY and CDR2 is SVGAGI. CDR3 loop: CASSYSGRATYGYTF. The CDR3 coding sequence is TGTGCCAGCAGTTACTCTGGCCGAGCTACGTATGGCTACACCTTC.

The chain is built from TRBV30 and TRBJ2-4; D is unresolved. This CDR3 region has 15 residues. The V and J ends lost 1 base and 1 base respectively, with 11 bases between them. Germline V lookup: CDR1 GTSNPN, CDR2 SVGIG (reference sequence). The CDR3 nucleotides are TGTGCCTGGAGTGAGAAGGGTCTTGCCAAAAACATTCAGTACTTC. Protein: CAWSEKGLAKNIQYF.

The chain carries TRBV5-6 and TRBJ2-5; TRBD2 matches at 14 bases. With 4 bases clipped from V and 0 bases from J, the junction kept 5 bases outside the gene matches. This CDR3 is 17 amino acids long. The germline V gene has CDR1 SGHDT and CDR2 YYEEEE. CDR3: CASSRPGLAGDQETQYF. The DNA for the CDR3 is TGTGCCAGCAGCCGACCGGGACTAGCGGGAGACCAAGAGACCCAGTACTTC.

This clone was counted once. The V gene is TRBV5-1, the J gene TRBJ2-2; 9 bases map to TRBD1. This CDR3 spans 15 amino acids. Germline V gives CDR1 SGHRS, CDR2 YFSETQ. Trimming took 4 bases from V and 0 from J; bases not matched to a gene: 1. The CDR3 here is CASSRTGANTGELFF. The DNA of the CDR3 is TGCGCCAGCAGCCGGACAGGGGCGAACACCGGGGAGCTGTTTTTT.